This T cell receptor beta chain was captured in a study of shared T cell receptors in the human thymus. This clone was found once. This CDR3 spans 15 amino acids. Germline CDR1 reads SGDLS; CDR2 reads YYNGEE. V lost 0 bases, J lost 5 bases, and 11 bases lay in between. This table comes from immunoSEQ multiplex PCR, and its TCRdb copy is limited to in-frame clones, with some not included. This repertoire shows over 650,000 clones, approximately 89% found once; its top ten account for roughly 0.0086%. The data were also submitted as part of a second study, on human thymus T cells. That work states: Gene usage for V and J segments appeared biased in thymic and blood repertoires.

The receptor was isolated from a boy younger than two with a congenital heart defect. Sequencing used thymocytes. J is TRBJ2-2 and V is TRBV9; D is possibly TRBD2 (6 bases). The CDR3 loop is CASSVVQGGTGELFF. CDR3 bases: TGTGCCAGCAGCGTAGTCCAGGGAGGTACCGGGGAGCTGTTTTTT.